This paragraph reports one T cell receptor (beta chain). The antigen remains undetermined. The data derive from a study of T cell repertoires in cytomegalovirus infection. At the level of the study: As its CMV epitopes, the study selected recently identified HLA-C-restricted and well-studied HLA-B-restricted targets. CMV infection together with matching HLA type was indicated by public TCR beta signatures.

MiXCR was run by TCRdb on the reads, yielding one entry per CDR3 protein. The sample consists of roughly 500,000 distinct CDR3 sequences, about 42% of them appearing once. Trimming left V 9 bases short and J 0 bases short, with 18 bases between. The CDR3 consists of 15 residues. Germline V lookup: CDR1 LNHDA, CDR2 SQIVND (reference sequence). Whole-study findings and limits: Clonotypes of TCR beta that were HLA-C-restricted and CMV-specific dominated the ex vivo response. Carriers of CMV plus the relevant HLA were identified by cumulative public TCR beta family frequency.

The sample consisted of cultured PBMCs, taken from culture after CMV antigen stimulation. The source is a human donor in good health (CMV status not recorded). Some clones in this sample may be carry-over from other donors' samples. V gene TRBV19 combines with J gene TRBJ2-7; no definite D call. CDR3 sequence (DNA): TGTGCCAGCCCAAGTTCGGTCCCCTTCTCCTACGAGCAGTACTTC. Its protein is CASPSSVPFSYEQYF.